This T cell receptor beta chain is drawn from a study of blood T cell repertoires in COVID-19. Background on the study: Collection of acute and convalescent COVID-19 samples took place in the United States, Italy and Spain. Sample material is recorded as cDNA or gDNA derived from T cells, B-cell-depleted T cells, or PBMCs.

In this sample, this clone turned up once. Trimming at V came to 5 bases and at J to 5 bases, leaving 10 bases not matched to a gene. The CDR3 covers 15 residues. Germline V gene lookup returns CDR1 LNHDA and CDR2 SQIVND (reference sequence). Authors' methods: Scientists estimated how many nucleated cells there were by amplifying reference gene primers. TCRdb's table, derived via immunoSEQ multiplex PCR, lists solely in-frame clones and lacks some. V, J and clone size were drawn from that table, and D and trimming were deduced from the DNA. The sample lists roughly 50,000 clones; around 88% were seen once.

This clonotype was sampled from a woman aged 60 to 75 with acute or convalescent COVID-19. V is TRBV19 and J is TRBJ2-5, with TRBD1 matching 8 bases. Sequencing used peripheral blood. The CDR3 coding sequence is TGTGCCAGTAGTCCCCGGGGACAGGAGTGGGAGACCCAGTACTTC. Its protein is CASSPRGQEWETQYF.